Following are 21 T cell receptor beta chains from one sample sequenced in a study of T cells in localized non-small cell lung cancer. Produced via immunoSEQ multiplex PCR; TCRdb's table is partial and in-frame only. The repertoire holds roughly 26,000 clones, 81% seen once, with 9.6% in the top ten. This sample comprised peripheral blood, obtained before any cancer treatment. Every receptor here comes from a man aged 35-75 years with stage III squamous cell lung carcinoma.

CDR3 loop: CASSDSGGAAEAFF. CDR3 in DNA: TGCGCCAGCAGCGACTCAGGGGGCGCGGCTGAAGCTTTCTTT. V gene TRBV5-1 combines with J gene TRBJ1-1, with 8 nucleotides matching TRBD1. CDR1 and CDR2 (germline): SGHRS, YFSETQ. J was trimmed by 6 bases and V by 4 bases; bases with no gene match: 8. This CDR3 is built from 14 residues.

The table lists this clone with a count of one. V is TRBV6-5 and J is TRBJ2-7; D ambiguous. CDR3 length: 14 residues. Germline V lookup: CDR1 MNHEY, CDR2 SVGAGI. V lost 6 bases, J lost 3 bases, and 15 bases lay in between. CDR3 protein: CASSRLGGYYEQYF. For the CDR3, the DNA is TGTGCCAGCAGCAGGCTCGGTGGATACTACGAGCAGTACTTC.

V and J are TRBV5-4 and TRBJ2-6; 7 nucleotides match TRBD1. Germline CDR1 is SGHNT and CDR2 is YYREEE (reference sequence). The CDR3 consists of 17 residues. Germline trimming cut 1 base from V and 2 bases from J; bases unmatched to any gene: 6. The DNA for the CDR3 is TGTGCCAGCAGCTTGTTCTCCCAGGGGGCTGGGGCCAACGTCCTGACTTTC. As protein: CASSLFSQGAGANVLTF.

This chain uses TRBV5-1 with TRBJ2-1, with TRBD1 identical over 8 bases. Germline lookup yields CDR1 SGHRS and CDR2 YFSETQ. J lost 6 bases, V lost 6 bases, and 8 bases had no gene match. This CDR3 has 14 amino acids. The CDR3 DNA follows: TGCGCCAGCACTGACGGGACAGGTTCCAATGAGCAGTTCTTC. Amino acids: CASTDGTGSNEQFF.

The chain joins TRBV28 to TRBJ1-4; D unclear. The V end was cut by 4 bases, the J end by 10 bases, with 19 bases between. Per the germline V gene, CDR1 is MDHEN and CDR2 is SYDVKM. CDR3 size: 15 residues. CDR3 DNA: TGTGCCAGCAGTTCTGGAGCGGGGATGCCCCCAAAACTGTTTTTT. Its translation is CASSSGAGMPPKLFF.

J is TRBJ1-2 and V is TRBV9; 9 nucleotides line up with TRBD1. The V segment lost 3 bases and the J segment 5 bases; nucleotides outside the gene matches: 5. The germline V gene has CDR1 SGDLS and CDR2 YYNGEE. This CDR3 is 14 amino acids long. The CDR3 protein is CASSGTGDGYGYTF. The CDR3 DNA follows: TGTGCCAGCAGCGGGACAGGGGACGGGTATGGCTACACCTTC.

This clone was detected once. This sequence joins TRBV27 and TRBJ1-2, with 8 bases identical to TRBD1. The CDR3 spans 16 residues. Unmatched junction bases numbered 8, after V lost 2 bases and J lost 3 bases. CDR1 and CDR2 (germline): MNHEY, SMNVEV (reference sequence). CDR3 residues: CASSLIPTGADYGYTF. For the CDR3, the DNA is TGTGCCAGCAGTTTAATCCCGACAGGGGCGGACTATGGCTACACCTTC.

This clone was seen a handful of times. V gene TRBV6-6 combines with J gene TRBJ2-1; D not certain. Trimming shortened V by 2 bases and J by 12 bases, and 11 bases separated the two germline ends. Germline V gene sequence: CDR1 MNHNY, CDR2 SVGAGI (reference sequence). The CDR3 is 12 amino acids. CDR3 nucleotides: TGTGCCAGCAGTTACAATGGTGGGTCGCAGTTCTTC. Translation gives CASSYNGGSQFF.

The chain uses TRBV27 and TRBJ1-3; a possible D gene is TRBD1 (5 bases). The CDR3 contains 14 residues. Trimming shortened V by 5 bases and J by 4 bases, and 12 bases separated the two germline ends. The germline CDR1 and CDR2 sequences are MNHEY and SMNVEV (reference sequence). CDR3 nucleotide sequence: TGTGCCAGCAGTATAACGGGACTGGGAAACACCATATATTTT. This sequence encodes CASSITGLGNTIYF.

This clone occurred a few times. The chain employs TRBV4-2 and TRBJ1-1, with D maybe TRBD1 (5 bases). V lost 3 bases to trimming and J lost 0 bases, with 14 bases between them. The CDR3 sequence is 16 residues long. Germline V gene data show CDR1 as LGHNA and CDR2 as YNFKEQ. As DNA, the CDR3 is TGTGCCAGCAGCCACGACAGCCTCACAATGAACACTGAAGCTTTCTTT. The encoded protein is CASSHDSLTMNTEAFF.

The rearrangement uses TRBV10-3 and TRBJ2-2, with TRBD1 matching over 7 bases. Germline V gene lookup returns CDR1 ENHRY and CDR2 SYGVKD. V lost 3 bases to trimming and J lost 3 bases; unmatched junction nucleotides: 13. The CDR3 length is 18 residues. The CDR3 nucleotides are TGTGCCATCAGTGATGCGACAGGGATGGTGAGGTACACCGGGGAGCTGTTTTTT. This gives the protein CAISDATGMVRYTGELFF.

The V call is TRBV5-6, the J call TRBJ2-1; TRBD2 matches at 13 bases. V trimming: 0 bases; J trimming: 6 bases; junction bases outside the gene matches: 9. The CDR3 has 18 amino acids. Germline CDR1 reads SGHDT; CDR2 reads YYEEEE. The CDR3 spells CASSLAPSLAGGSNEQFF. For the CDR3, the DNA is TGTGCCAGCAGCTTGGCCCCTTCACTAGCGGGAGGGAGCAATGAGCAGTTCTTC.

V gene TRBV2 combines with J gene TRBJ2-2, with D perhaps TRBD1 or TRBD2 (5 bases each). V was pared by 10 bases and J by 2 bases, with 20 bases between. CDR1 and CDR2 (germline): SNHLY, FYNNEI. The CDR3 is 16 amino acids. CDR3 sequence: CATERFGAVNTGELFF. The CDR3, as DNA: TGTGCCACCGAGCGGTTTGGGGCCGTAAACACCGGGGAGCTGTTTTTT. Combining the CDR3 with reference TRBV2 and TRBJ2-2 gives the whole variable domain EPEVTQTPSHQVTQMGQEVILRCVPISNHLYFYWYRQILGQKVEFLVSFYNNEISEKSEIFDDQFSVERPDGSNFTLKIRSTKLEDSAMYFCATERFGAVNTGELFFGEGSRLTVL.

The chain couples TRBV15 to TRBJ2-6, with D tentatively TRBD1 (5 bases). CDR1 and CDR2 from the germline V gene are LNHNV and YYDKDF (reference sequence). The CDR3 length is 18 residues. Trimming pared 11 bases from V and 0 bases from J, leaving 23 bases between. The CDR3, as DNA: TGTGCCGTAGGGGCCCCGGCGGAAAAGGTCTCTGGGGCCAACGTCCTGACTTTC. Residues: CAVGAPAEKVSGANVLTF.

This clone was detected a few times. This chain links TRBV30 with TRBJ2-7; D ambiguous. V was pared by 0 bases and J by 1 base, with 13 bases between. This CDR3 is built from 15 residues. From germline, CDR1 is GTSNPN and CDR2 SVGIG (reference sequence). The CDR3 DNA sequence: TGTGCCTGGAGTGTACCCGATAGCATTTCCTACGAGCAGTACTTC. Protein sequence: CAWSVPDSISYEQYF.

V gene TRBV19 combines with J gene TRBJ2-2; 7 bases align to TRBD2. Germline lookup yields CDR1 LNHDA and CDR2 SQIVND (reference sequence). The V segment lost 0 bases and the J segment 4 bases; nucleotides outside the gene matches: 5. This CDR3 has 16 residues. CDR3 DNA: TGTGCCAGTAGTATAGAGGAGGGGAGGGGCACCGGGGAGCTGTTTTTT. Protein product: CASSIEEGRGTGELFF.

This clone has more than one count but fewer than ten. The V and J genes are TRBV10-3 and TRBJ1-2; TRBD1 aligns across 7 bases. The CDR3 length is 15 residues. V shed 7 bases, J shed 4 bases, and the junction held 12 bases outside the gene matches. Germline assignment: CDR1 ENHRY and CDR2 SYGVKD. In DNA, the CDR3 is TGTGCCATCACCAACCAGGGACAGTCGTCCTATGGCTACACCTTC. Translated, it gives CAITNQGQSSYGYTF.

The CDR3 is CASSVGTVAEKLFF. CDR3 DNA sequence: TGTGCCAGCAGCGTCGGGACAGTCGCCGAAAAACTGTTTTTT. The chain carries TRBV7-9 and TRBJ1-4, with 7 nucleotides matching TRBD1. Germline-derived CDR1 and CDR2 are SEHNR and FQNEAQ (reference sequence). V dropped 5 bases and J dropped 8; count of bases not matched to a gene: 8. The CDR3 spans 14 residues.

This chain uses TRBV7-9 with TRBJ2-7; possible D gene TRBD1, 6 bases. The V gene's germline CDR1 is SEHNR and CDR2 FQNEAQ (reference sequence). CDR3 length: 13 amino acids. Trimming took off 8 bases at V and 2 bases at J, with 13 bases between the two ends. CDR3 residues: CASQSGVPYEQYF. The CDR3 nucleotides read TGTGCCAGCCAATCAGGGGTCCCCTACGAGCAGTACTTC.

The rearrangement joins TRBV19 to TRBJ1-3, with D unresolved. Germline CDR1 reads LNHDA; CDR2 reads SQIVND (reference sequence). The CDR3 consists of 16 residues. Trimming removed 6 bases at V and 6 bases at J, with 21 bases between. The CDR3, as DNA: TGTGCCAGTAGGGTTTCCGGACCGCCAGAATTAAACACCATATATTTT. This encodes CASRVSGPPELNTIYF.

V and J are TRBV30 and TRBJ2-1; D might be TRBD1 or TRBD2, each matching 6 bases. The CDR3 covers 16 residues. Per the germline V gene, CDR1 is GTSNPN and CDR2 is SVGIG (reference sequence). Trimming shortened V by 4 bases and J by 1 base, and 17 bases separated the two germline ends. The CDR3 sequence: CAWTYMGGISYNEQFF. As DNA, the CDR3 is TGTGCCTGGACTTATATGGGGGGCATATCCTACAATGAGCAGTTCTTC.